This T cell receptor beta chain was recovered during a study of sequential checkpoint blockade in melanoma. CDR1 is MNHEY and CDR2 is SVGAGI in the germline V gene. This CDR3 is 13 amino acids long. V lost 2 bases and J 8 bases, leaving 10 bases between the germline ends. The treatment: randomized to nivolumab then ipilimumab (arm A) or the reverse (arm B). PBMC sorting kept live CD3+CD8+ cells without CD19 or CD56. TCRdb's table, derived via immunoSEQ multiplex PCR, lists solely in-frame clones and lacks some. The profile shows approximately 13,000 clones, under 65% of them singletons. Specimen: CD8+ T cells sorted from blood (inferred from file names), collected from a patient given nivolumab and ipilimumab in sequence. The origin of this receptor is a human donor with melanoma. The chain combines TRBV6-5 with TRBJ2-1; perhaps TRBD1 as D (5 bases). The CDR3 loop reads CASSYVQGYEQFF. The CDR3 bases are TGTGCCAGCAGTTACGTTCAGGGTTATGAGCAGTTCTTC.